Following are 18 T cell receptor beta chains from one sample sequenced in a study of patients and donors after allogeneic stem cell transplantation. TCRdb used MiXCR to reprocess the RT-PCR reads, holding one entry per CDR3 protein. The sample lists about 160,000 distinct CDR3 sequences, 24% occurring once. The sequencing input was blood, either unsorted or a sorted T cell fraction (not recorded which). These receptors all stem from a human donor who was either an allogeneic HSCT recipient or a stem cell or donor lymphocyte infusion donor (not recorded which). It is not recorded whose cells these are; they may come from a transplant donor.

V is TRBV10-3 and J is TRBJ2-2, with D tentatively TRBD1 (5 bases). CDR3 length equals 16 residues. CDR1 is ENHRY, CDR2 SYGVKD, per germline. With 4 bases removed from V and 1 base from J, the gap between germline ends came to 13 bases. The CDR3 reads CAISVGAARNTGELFF. CDR3 bases: TGTGCCATCAGTGTAGGGGCAGCGCGGAACACCGGGGAGCTGTTTTTT.

This clonotype has only a few counts. The chain employs TRBV6-5 and TRBJ1-2; D ambiguous. Per germline, CDR1 MNHEY and CDR2 SVGAGI. Trimming pared 2 bases from V and 1 base from J, leaving 8 bases between. This CDR3 is 14 amino acids long. CDR3 DNA: TGTGCCAGCAGTTACGATGGAATTAACTATGGCTACACCTTC. Translating it yields CASSYDGINYGYTF.

This chain joins TRBV19 and TRBJ1-1, with unresolved D. Germline V gene lookup returns CDR1 LNHDA and CDR2 SQIVND (reference sequence). This CDR3 spans 13 amino acids. The V gene lost 5 bases and the J gene lost 4 bases, with 11 bases spanning the gap. The CDR3 bases are TGTGCCAGTAGTTCCAATATGGGCACTGAAGCTTTCTTT. Its translation is CASSSNMGTEAFF.

There are a few counts of this clonotype. The chain links TRBV4-2 to TRBJ2-6; D uncertain. CDR1 is LGHNA, CDR2 YNFKEQ, per germline. Trimming removed 3 bases from V and 8 bases from J, with 5 bases in between. The length of the CDR3 is 12 residues. The CDR3 loop reads CASSQVPNVLTF. The CDR3, as DNA: TGTGCCAGCAGCCAGGTTCCCAACGTCCTGACTTTC.

This clonotype was detected ten times or more. V is TRBV9 and J is TRBJ1-4; D call uncertain. Germline assignment: CDR1 SGDLS and CDR2 YYNGEE. V was pared by 0 bases and J by 4 bases, with 16 bases between. The CDR3 extends over 17 amino acids. As DNA, the CDR3 is TGTGCCAGCAGCGTAGAACCCCACCCCGGGAGTAATGAAAAACTGTTTTTT. This encodes CASSVEPHPGSNEKLFF. Combining the CDR3 with reference TRBV9 and TRBJ1-4 gives the whole variable domain DSGVTQTPKHLITATGQRVTLRCSPRSGDLSVYWYQQSLDQGLQFLIQYYNGEERAKGNILERFSAQQFPDLHSELNLSSLELGDSALYFCASSVEPHPGSNEKLFFGSGTQLSVL.

This rearrangement joins TRBV29-1 to TRBJ2-7; D uncertain. Per germline, CDR1 SQVTM and CDR2 ANQGSEA. Trimming took 4 bases from V and 2 from J, leaving 12 bases between them. There are 13 residues in the CDR3. CDR3 in DNA: TGCAGCGTTGCTGTTTTTGTTCCCTACGAGCAGTACTTC. Translated: CSVAVFVPYEQYF.

V is TRBV20-1 and J is TRBJ1-1; 9 bases align to TRBD1. V was pared by 3 bases and J by 0 bases, with 2 bases of the junction left unmatched. CDR3 length: 14 residues. CDR1 is DFQATT and CDR2 is SNEGSKA in the germline V gene (reference sequence). The CDR3 DNA follows: TGCAGTGCTAGGGGGACAGGGTTGAACACTGAAGCTTTCTTT. Residues: CSARGTGLNTEAFF.

There are a few counts of this clonotype. The gene calls are TRBV27 and TRBJ1-2, with D hard to call. CDR1 is MNHEY, CDR2 SMNVEV, per germline (reference sequence). The CDR3 is made up of 15 amino acids. The V gene lost 5 bases and the J gene lost 4 bases, with 17 bases spanning the gap. CDR3 DNA sequence: TGTGCCAGCAGTCCGACTCTATTTTTAGTCTATGGCTACACCTTC. This encodes CASSPTLFLVYGYTF.

This clonotype has ten or more counts. V is TRBV7-2 and J is TRBJ1-5; no firm D call. V was cut by 1 base and J by 6 bases, with 7 bases left in between. The V gene's germline CDR1 is SGHTA and CDR2 FQGNSA. The CDR3 runs to 13 residues. The CDR3 loop is CASSLEVGQPQHF. The CDR3 DNA sequence: TGTGCCAGCAGCTTAGAAGTCGGTCAGCCCCAGCATTTT.

The J gene is TRBJ1-1, the V gene TRBV29-1, with D perhaps TRBD1 (5 bases). CDR3 size: 13 residues. Trimming stripped 3 bases from V and 9 bases from J, with 17 bases between. Per the germline V gene, CDR1 is SQVTM and CDR2 is ANQGSEA. CDR3 DNA sequence: TGCAGCGTTGATTGGGGGGACCGTGTAAAAGCTTTCTTT. It encodes CSVDWGDRVKAFF. The full variable domain, with the rest looked up from reference TRBV29-1 and TRBJ1-1, is SAVISQKPSRDICQRGTSLTIQCQVDSQVTMMFWYRQQPGQSLTLIATANQGSEATYESGFVIDKFPISRPNLTFSTLTVSNMSPEDSSIYLCSVDWGDRVKAFFGQGTRLTVV.

There are a few counts of this clonotype. The chain couples TRBV12-3 or TRBV12-4 to TRBJ1-6, with D tentatively TRBD1 (5 bases). V was pared by 2 bases and J by 9 bases, with 14 bases between. The CDR3 has 15 amino acids. The CDR3 bases are TGTGCCAGCAGTTTATTCGCAGGGACGGGTTCACCCCTCCACTTT. Its protein product is CASSLFAGTGSPLHF.

The chain links TRBV11-2 to TRBJ2-2, with a possible D match to TRBD2 (6 bases). This CDR3 comprises 17 residues. With 1 base removed from V and 0 bases from J, the gap between germline ends came to 12 bases. The germline V gene encodes CDR1 SGHAT and CDR2 FQNNGV. The CDR3 DNA reads TGTGCCAGCAGCTTAGGGACGGGACTTTCGAACACCGGGGAGCTGTTTTTT. This codes for CASSLGTGLSNTGELFF.

The chain joins TRBV6-6 to TRBJ1-6; TRBD1 matches 7 bases. V dropped 5 bases and J dropped 7; count of bases not matched to a gene: 5. Looked up from germline, CDR1 is MNHNY and CDR2 is SVGAGI (reference sequence). The CDR3 covers 14 residues. CDR3 sequence: CASSPGGSNSPLHF. The CDR3 DNA follows: TGTGCCAGCAGTCCAGGGGGATCAAATTCACCCCTCCACTTT.

V usage is TRBV9 and J usage is TRBJ2-2; D remains unclear. V lost 4 bases to trimming and J lost 4 bases, with 14 bases between them. Per germline, CDR1 SGDLS and CDR2 YYNGEE. This CDR3 region has 15 residues. The CDR3 DNA sequence: TGTGCCAGCAGCAGTCAGCCAGCCTTCACCGGGGAGCTGTTTTTT. Translation gives CASSSQPAFTGELFF.

The DNA of the CDR3 is TGTGCCAGCAGCCCCGACAGTTTTGAAAAACTGTTTTTT. Translation gives CASSPDSFEKLFF. V usage is TRBV12-3 or TRBV12-4 and J usage is TRBJ1-4; D is possibly TRBD1 (5 bases). V was trimmed by 6 bases and J by 7 bases, leaving 12 bases between them. The CDR3 runs 13 residues.

The chain recombines TRBV5-6 with TRBJ2-7; TRBD1 aligns across 12 bases. The CDR3 length is 14 residues. Germline CDR1 reads SGHDT; CDR2 reads YYEEEE. With 6 bases clipped from V and 6 bases from J, the junction kept 7 bases outside the gene matches. The CDR3 DNA is TGTGCCAGCACCGGGACAGGGGGCACTTCCGAGCAGTACTTC. Encoded protein: CASTGTGGTSEQYF.

This clonotype has more than one count but fewer than ten. V is TRBV15 and J is TRBJ1-2, with 7 bases matching TRBD1. CDR1 LNHNV and CDR2 YYDKDF come from the germline V gene (reference sequence). This CDR3 has 13 residues. J gave up 3 bases and V 6 bases, and 4 bases lay outside the gene matches. CDR3 nucleotide sequence: TGTGCCACCAGTTGGGACAGCGACTATGGCTACACCTTC. This sequence encodes CATSWDSDYGYTF.

The chain uses TRBV6-5 and TRBJ1-2; 8 bases are a match to TRBD1. The CDR3 extends over 14 amino acids. V was pared by 5 bases and J by 3 bases, with 5 bases of the junction left unmatched. Germline values: CDR1 MNHEY, CDR2 SVGAGI. CDR3 sequence: CASSRQGWYYGYTF. As DNA, the CDR3 is TGTGCCAGCAGTCGACAGGGGTGGTACTATGGCTACACCTTC.